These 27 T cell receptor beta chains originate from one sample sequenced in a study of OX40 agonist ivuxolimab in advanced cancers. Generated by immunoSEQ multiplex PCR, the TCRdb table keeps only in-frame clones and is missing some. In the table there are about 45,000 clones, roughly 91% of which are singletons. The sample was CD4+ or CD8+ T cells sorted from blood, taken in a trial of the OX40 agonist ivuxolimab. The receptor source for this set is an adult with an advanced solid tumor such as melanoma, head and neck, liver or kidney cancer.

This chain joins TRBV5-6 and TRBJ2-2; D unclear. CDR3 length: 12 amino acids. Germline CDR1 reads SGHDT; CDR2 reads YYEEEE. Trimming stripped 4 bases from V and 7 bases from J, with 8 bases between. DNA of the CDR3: TGTGCCAGCAGCCTACTGAACGGGGAGCTGTTTTTT. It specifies CASSLLNGELFF.

CDR3 in DNA: TGTGCCAGCAGCCAACTTCAGACTAGCTCCTACGAGCAGTACTTC. This translates into CASSQLQTSSYEQYF. The chain combines TRBV14 with TRBJ2-7; weak D call: TRBD2 (6 bases). V shed 2 bases and J shed 0 bases, with 11 bases lying between them. Germline CDR1 SGHDN, CDR2 FVKESK. The CDR3 is 15 residues long.

The CDR3 DNA reads as TGTGCCAGCAGTTCTAAGGTCGGCCTAGGAGGTGAAAAACTGTTTTTT. This encodes CASSSKVGLGGEKLFF. This chain links TRBV7-9 with TRBJ1-4; D is unclear. Germline V gene data show CDR1 as SEHNR and CDR2 as FQNEAQ (reference sequence). The V end was cut by 6 bases, the J end by 7 bases, with 21 bases between. The CDR3 covers 16 residues.

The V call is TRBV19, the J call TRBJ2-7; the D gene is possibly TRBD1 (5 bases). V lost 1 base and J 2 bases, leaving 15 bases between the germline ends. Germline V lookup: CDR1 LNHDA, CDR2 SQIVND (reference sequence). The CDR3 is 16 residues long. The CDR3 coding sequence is TGTGCCAGTAGTATAGGATCAGGGCACCCCACCTACGAGCAGTACTTC. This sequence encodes CASSIGSGHPTYEQYF.

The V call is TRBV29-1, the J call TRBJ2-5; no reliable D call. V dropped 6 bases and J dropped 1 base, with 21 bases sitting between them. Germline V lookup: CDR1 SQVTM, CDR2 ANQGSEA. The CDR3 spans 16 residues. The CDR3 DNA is TGCAGCGTGATGTTGGAAGAGGCTTACCCCCAAGAGACCCAGTACTTC. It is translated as CSVMLEEAYPQETQYF.

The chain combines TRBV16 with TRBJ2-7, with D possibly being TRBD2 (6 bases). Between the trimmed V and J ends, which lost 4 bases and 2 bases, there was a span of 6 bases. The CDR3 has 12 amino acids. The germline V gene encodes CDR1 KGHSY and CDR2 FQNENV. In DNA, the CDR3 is TGTGCCAGCAGCCCGGGGGCCTACGAGCAGTACTTC. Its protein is CASSPGAYEQYF.

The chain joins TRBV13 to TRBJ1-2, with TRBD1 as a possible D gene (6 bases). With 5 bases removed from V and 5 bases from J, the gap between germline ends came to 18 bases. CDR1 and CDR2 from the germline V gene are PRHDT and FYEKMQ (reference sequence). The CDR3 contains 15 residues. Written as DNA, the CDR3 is TGTGCCAGCAGCCCCCGGGGCGGCAGGGGTTATGGCTACACCTTC. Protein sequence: CASSPRGGRGYGYTF.

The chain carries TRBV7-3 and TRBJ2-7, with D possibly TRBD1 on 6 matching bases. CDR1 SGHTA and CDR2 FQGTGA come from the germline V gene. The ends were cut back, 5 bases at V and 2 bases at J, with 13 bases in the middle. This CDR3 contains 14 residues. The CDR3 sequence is CASSPGTGPYEQYF. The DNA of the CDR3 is TGTGCCAGCAGCCCAGGAACAGGGCCCTACGAGCAGTACTTC.

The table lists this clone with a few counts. DNA of the CDR3: TGTGCCATCTTGGAGACAGGCCCCAGCAATCAGCCCCAGCATTTT. It yields the protein CAILETGPSNQPQHF. The V and J genes are TRBV28 and TRBJ1-5; tentatively, D is TRBD1 (6 bases). The CDR3 loop spans 15 amino acids. V lost 10 bases and J lost 1, with 17 bases in between. Germline V gene sequence: CDR1 MDHEN, CDR2 SYDVKM.

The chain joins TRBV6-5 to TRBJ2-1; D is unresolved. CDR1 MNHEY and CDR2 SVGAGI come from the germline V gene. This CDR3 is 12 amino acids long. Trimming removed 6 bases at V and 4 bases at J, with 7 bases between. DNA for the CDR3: TGTGCCAGCAGCAACCCATACAATGAGCAGTTCTTC. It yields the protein CASSNPYNEQFF.

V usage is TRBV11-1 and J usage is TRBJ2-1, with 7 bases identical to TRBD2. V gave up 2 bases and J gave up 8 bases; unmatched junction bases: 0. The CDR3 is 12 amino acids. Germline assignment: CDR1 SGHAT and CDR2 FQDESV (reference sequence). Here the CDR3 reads CASSLRGDEQFF. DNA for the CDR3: TGTGCCAGCAGCTTACGGGGGGATGAGCAGTTCTTC.

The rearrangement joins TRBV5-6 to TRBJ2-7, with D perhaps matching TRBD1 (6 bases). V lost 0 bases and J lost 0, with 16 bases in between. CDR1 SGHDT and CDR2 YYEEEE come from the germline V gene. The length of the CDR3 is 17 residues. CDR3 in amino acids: CASSLGPQGQSSYEQYF. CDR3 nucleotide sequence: TGTGCCAGCAGCTTGGGCCCACAGGGCCAGAGCTCCTACGAGCAGTACTTC.

The CDR3 DNA follows: TGTGCCAGCACTCACAGGCGGGAGCAGTTCTTC. This codes for CASTHRREQFF. This chain links TRBV11-1 with TRBJ2-1; TRBD1 is a possible D gene (5 bases). V shed 7 bases and J shed 10 bases, with 11 bases lying between them. The CDR3 length is 11 residues. Germline V gene sequence: CDR1 SGHAT, CDR2 FQDESV (reference sequence).

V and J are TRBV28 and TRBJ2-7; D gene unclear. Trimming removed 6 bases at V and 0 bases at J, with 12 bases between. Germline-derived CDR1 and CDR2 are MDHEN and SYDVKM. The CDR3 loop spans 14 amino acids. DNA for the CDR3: TGTGCCAGCAGCCCCGACACAAGCTCCTACGAGCAGTACTTC. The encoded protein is CASSPDTSSYEQYF.

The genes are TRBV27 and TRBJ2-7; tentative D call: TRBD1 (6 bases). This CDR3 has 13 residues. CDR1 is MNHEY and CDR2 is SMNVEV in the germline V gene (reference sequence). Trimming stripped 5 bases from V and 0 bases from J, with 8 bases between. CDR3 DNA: TGTGCCAGCAGTCGGACAGCCTCCTACGAGCAGTACTTC. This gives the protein CASSRTASYEQYF.

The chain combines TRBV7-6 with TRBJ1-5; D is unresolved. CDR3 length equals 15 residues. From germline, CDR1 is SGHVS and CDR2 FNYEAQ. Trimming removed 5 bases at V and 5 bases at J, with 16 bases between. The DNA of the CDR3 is TGTGCCAGCAGCCCCCTGACAATTCGCGATCAGCCCCAGCATTTT. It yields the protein CASSPLTIRDQPQHF. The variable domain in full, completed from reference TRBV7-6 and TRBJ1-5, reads GAGVSQSPRYKVTKRGQDVALRCDPISGHVSLYWYRQALGQGPEFLTYFNYEAQQDKSGLPNDRFSAERPEGSISTLTIQRTEQRDSAMYRCASSPLTIRDQPQHFGDGTRLSIL.

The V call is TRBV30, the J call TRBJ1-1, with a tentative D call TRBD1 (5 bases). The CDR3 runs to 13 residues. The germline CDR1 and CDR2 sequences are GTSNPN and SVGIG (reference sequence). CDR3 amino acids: CAYDSQFGTEAFF. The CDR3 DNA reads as TGTGCTTACGACAGTCAATTCGGGACTGAAGCTTTCTTT.

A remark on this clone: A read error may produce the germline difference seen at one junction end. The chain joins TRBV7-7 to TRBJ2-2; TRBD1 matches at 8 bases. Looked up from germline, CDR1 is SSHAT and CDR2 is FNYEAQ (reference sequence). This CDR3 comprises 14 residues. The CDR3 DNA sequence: TGTGCTAGCAGCGTGGGACAGGCTACCGGGGAGCTGTTTTTT. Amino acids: CASSVGQATGELFF.

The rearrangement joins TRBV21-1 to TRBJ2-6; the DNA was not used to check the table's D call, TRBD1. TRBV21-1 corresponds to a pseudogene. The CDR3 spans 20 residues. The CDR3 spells CASSKGTGIRQKPGANVLTF. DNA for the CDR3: TGTGCCAGCAGCAAGGGGACAGGAATCCGGCAAAAGCCTGGGGCCAACGTCCTGACTTTC.

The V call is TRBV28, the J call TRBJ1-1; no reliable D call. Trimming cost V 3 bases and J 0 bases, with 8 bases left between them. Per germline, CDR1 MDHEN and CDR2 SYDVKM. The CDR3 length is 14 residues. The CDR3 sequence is CASSLAKLNTEAFF. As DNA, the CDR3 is TGTGCCAGCAGTTTGGCGAAACTGAACACTGAAGCTTTCTTT.

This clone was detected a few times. The CDR3 sequence: CASSYSMGESYEQYF. The DNA of the CDR3 is TGTGCCAGCAGTTACTCGATGGGGGAGTCCTACGAGCAGTACTTC. The chain recombines TRBV6-6 with TRBJ2-7; tentatively, D is TRBD1 or TRBD2 (5 bases each). The length of the CDR3 is 15 residues. V was clipped by 0 bases and J by 1 base, with 10 bases between them. Germline V gene sequence: CDR1 MNHNY, CDR2 SVGAGI (reference sequence).

The CDR3: CASSDHGQPQHF. The CDR3 nucleotides are TGTGCCAGCAGCGATCACGGCCAGCCCCAGCATTTT. This chain uses TRBV7-9 with TRBJ1-5; D remains unclear. V lost 5 bases and J lost 7, with 9 bases in between. Germline V gives CDR1 SEHNR, CDR2 FQNEAQ (reference sequence). The CDR3 contains 12 residues.

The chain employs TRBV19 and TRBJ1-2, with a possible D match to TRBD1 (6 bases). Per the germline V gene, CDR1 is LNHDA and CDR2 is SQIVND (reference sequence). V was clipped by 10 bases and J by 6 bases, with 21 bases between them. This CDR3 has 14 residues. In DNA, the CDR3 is TGTGCCACATCTTCCAGGGGTCCTGTGGATGGCTACACCTTC. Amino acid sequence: CATSSRGPVDGYTF. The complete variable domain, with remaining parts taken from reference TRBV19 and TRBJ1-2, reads DGGITQSPKYLFRKEGQNVTLSCEQNLNHDAMYWYRQDPGQGLRLIYYSQIVNDFQKGDIAEGYSVSREKKESFPLTVTSAQKNPTAFYLCATSSRGPVDGYTFGSGTRLTVV.

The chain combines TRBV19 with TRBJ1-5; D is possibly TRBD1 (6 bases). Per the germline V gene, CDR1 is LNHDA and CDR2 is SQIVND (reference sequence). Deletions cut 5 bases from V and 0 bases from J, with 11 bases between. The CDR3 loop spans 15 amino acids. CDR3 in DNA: TGTGCCAGTAGTCTGGACAGCCATAGCAATCAGCCCCAGCATTTT. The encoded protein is CASSLDSHSNQPQHF.

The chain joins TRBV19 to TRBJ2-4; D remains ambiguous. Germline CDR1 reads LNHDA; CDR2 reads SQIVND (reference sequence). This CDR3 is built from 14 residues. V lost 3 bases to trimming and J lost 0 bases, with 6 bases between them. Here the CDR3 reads CASSMNLAKNIQYF. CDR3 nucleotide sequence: TGTGCCAGTAGTATGAACCTAGCCAAAAACATTCAGTACTTC.

The CDR3, as DNA: TGCGCCAGCAGCTTTCCGGGACAGATCTACACCTTC. Amino acids: CASSFPGQIYTF. The chain joins TRBV5-1 to TRBJ1-2; 7 bases agree with TRBD1. V gave up 2 bases and J gave up 10 bases; unmatched junction bases: 5. This CDR3 region has 12 residues. The germline V gene has CDR1 SGHRS and CDR2 YFSETQ.

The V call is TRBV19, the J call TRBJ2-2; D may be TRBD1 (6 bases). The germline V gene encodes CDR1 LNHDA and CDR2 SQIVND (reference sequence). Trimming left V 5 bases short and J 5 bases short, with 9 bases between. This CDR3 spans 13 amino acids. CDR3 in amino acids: CASSLTGTGELFF. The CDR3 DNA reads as TGTGCCAGTAGTCTTACAGGGACCGGGGAGCTGTTTTTT.